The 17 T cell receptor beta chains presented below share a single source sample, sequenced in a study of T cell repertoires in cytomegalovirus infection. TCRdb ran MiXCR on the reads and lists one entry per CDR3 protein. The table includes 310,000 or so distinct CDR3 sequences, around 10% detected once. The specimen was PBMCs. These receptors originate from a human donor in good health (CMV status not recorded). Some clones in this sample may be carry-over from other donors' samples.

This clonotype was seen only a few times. In DNA, the CDR3 is TGCAGTGCTGACGACAGGGGGGTGGTGGAGACCCAGTACTTC. Translating gives CSADDRGVVETQYF. The rearrangement links TRBV20-1 to TRBJ2-5; 9 bases match TRBD1. V shed 5 bases, J shed 5 bases, and the junction held 9 bases outside the gene matches. Germline values: CDR1 DFQATT, CDR2 SNEGSKA (reference sequence). There are 14 residues in the CDR3.

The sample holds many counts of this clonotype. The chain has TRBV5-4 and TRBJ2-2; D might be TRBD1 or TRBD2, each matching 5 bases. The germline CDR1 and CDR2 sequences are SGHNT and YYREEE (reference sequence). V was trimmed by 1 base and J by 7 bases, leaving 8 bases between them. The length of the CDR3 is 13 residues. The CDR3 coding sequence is TGTGCCAGCAGCTTGCGGGGCTACGGGGAGCTGTTTTTT. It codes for CASSLRGYGELFF.

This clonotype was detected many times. CDR3 coding DNA: TGTGCCAGCAGCTTAGTTGGGCAGGGGGCTGATGGCTACACCTTC. Translated, it gives CASSLVGQGADGYTF. The rearrangement uses TRBV7-9 and TRBJ1-2, with 8 bases identical to TRBD1. CDR1 and CDR2 from the germline V gene are SEHNR and FQNEAQ (reference sequence). The CDR3 is 15 amino acids. V shed 1 base and J 6 bases; nucleotides not matched to a gene: 7.

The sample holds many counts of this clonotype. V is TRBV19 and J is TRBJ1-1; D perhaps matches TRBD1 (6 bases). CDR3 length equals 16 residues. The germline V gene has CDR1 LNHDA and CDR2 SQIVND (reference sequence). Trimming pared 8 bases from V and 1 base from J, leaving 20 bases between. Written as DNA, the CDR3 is TGTGCCAGTCGAGACGGGACACAGAATGGGAACACTGAAGCTTTCTTT. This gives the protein CASRDGTQNGNTEAFF.

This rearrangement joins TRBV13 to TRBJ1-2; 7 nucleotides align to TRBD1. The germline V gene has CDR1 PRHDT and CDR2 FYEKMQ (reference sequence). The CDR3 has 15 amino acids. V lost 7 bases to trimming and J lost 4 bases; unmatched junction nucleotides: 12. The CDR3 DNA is TGTGCCAGCAACCCTCCTACAGGGGATCCCTATGGCTACACCTTC. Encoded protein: CASNPPTGDPYGYTF.

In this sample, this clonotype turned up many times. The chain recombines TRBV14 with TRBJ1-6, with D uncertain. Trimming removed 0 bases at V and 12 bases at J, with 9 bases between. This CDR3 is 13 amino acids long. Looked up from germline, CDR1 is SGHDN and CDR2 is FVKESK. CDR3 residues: CASSQDARQPLHF. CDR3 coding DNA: TGTGCCAGCAGCCAAGATGCCAGACAACCCCTCCACTTT.

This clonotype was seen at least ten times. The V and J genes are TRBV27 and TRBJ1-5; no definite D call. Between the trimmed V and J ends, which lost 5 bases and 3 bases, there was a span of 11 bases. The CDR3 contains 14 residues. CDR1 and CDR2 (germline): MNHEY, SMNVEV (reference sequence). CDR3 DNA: TGTGCCAGCAGTCCCTTGGAATCCAATCAGCCCCAGCATTTT. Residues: CASSPLESNQPQHF.

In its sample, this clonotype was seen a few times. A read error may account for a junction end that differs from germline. Here the CDR3 reads CASSLWDSRNAEAFF. The CDR3 nucleotides read TGTGCCAGCAGCTTATGGGACAGCCGGAACGCTGAAGCTTTCTTT. This rearrangement joins TRBV11-2 to TRBJ1-1; TRBD1 aligns across 7 bases. Germline V gene sequence: CDR1 SGHAT, CDR2 FQNNGV. The CDR3 consists of 15 residues.

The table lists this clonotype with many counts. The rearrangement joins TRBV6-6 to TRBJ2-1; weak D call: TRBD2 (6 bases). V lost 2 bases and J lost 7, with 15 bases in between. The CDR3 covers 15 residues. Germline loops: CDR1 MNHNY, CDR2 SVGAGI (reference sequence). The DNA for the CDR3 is TGTGCCAGCAGTTACCGTCCGCGGGGTGGTAATGAGCAGTTCTTC. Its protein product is CASSYRPRGGNEQFF.

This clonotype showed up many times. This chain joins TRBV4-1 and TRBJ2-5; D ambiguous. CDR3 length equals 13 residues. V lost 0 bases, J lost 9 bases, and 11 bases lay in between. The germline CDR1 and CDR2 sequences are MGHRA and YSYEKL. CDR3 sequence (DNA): TGCGCCAGCAGCCAAGATGTCGCGGCCCCCCAGTACTTC. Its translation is CASSQDVAAPQYF.

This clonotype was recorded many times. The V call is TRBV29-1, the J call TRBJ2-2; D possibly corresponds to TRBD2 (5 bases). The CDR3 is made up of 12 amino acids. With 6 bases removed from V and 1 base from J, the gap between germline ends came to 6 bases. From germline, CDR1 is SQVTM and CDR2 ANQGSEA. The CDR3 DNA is TGCAGCGTCCGGGAGAACACCGGGGAGCTGTTTTTT. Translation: CSVRENTGELFF.

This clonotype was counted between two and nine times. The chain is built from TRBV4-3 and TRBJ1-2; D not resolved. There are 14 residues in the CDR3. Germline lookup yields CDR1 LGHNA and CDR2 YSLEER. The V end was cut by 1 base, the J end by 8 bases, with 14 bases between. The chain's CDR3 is CASSQAEGVGGYTF. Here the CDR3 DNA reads TGCGCCAGCAGCCAAGCGGAAGGCGTAGGGGGCTACACCTTC.

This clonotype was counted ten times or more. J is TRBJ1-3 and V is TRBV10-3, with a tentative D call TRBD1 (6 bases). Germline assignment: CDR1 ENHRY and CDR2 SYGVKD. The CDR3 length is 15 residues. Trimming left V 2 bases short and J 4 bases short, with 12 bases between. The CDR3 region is CAISETRGTGNTIYF. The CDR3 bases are TGTGCCATCAGTGAGACGAGGGGGACAGGAAACACCATATATTTT.

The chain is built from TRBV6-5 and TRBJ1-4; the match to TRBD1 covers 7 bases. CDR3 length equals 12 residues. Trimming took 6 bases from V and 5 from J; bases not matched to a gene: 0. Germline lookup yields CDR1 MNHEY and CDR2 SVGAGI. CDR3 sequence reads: CASSRGNEKLFF. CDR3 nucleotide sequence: TGTGCCAGCAGCAGGGGGAATGAAAAACTGTTTTTT.

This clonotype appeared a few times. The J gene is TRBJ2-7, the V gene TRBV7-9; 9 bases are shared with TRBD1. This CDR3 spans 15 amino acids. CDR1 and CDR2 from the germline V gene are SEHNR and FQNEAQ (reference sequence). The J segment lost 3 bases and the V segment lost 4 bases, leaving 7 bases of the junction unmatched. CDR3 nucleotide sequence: TGTGCCAGCAGCTCCCCGGGACAGGGAGTCTACGAGCAGTACGTC. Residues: CASSSPGQGVYEQYV.

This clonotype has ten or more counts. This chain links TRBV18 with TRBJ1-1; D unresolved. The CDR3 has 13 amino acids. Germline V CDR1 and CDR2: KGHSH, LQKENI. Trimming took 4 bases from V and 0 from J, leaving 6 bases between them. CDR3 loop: CASSRELNTEAFF. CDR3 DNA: TGTGCCAGCTCACGGGAATTGAACACTGAAGCTTTCTTT.

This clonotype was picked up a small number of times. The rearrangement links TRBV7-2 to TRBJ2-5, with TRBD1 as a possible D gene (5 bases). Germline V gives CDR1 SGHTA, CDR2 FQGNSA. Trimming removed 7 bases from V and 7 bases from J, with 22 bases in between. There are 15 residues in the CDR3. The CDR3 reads CASTAPRTGRGTQYF. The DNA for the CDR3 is TGTGCCAGCACCGCCCCCCGGACGGGTAGGGGGACCCAGTACTTC.